Shown below are 4 T cell receptor beta chains from a single sample sequenced in a study of a mutant IDH1 vaccine in newly diagnosed glioma. Their antigen targets remain unknown. TCRdb's copy holds only in-frame clones and misses some; the assay was immunoSEQ multiplex PCR. The sample shows fewer than 75,000 clones, about 88% of them seen only once. Time point here: week 11, during vaccination. Each vaccine dose was 300 ug of mutant IDH1 20-mer peptide, with topical imiquimod. The sample was PBMCs, taken from a glioma patient whose treatment included an IDH1 peptide vaccine. Receptor source: a woman between 50 and 59 years old with glioma.

The CDR3 nucleotides read TGTGCCAGCAACATTGGGAGGGGGACAGTTGTATTCTGCGAGCAGTACTTC. This sequence encodes CASNIGRGTVVFCEQYF. The chain is built from TRBV7-9 and TRBJ2-7, with D tentatively TRBD1 or TRBD2 (7 bases each). V dropped 7 bases and J dropped 6 bases, with 28 bases sitting between them. Germline V gene data show CDR1 as SEHNR and CDR2 as FQNEAQ (reference sequence). This CDR3 spans 17 amino acids. Supplemented by reference TRBV7-9 and TRBJ2-7, the full variable domain reads DTGVSQNPRHKITKRGQNVTFRCDPISEHNRLYWYRQTLGQGPEFLTYFQNEAQLEKSRLLSDRFSAERPKGSFSTLEIQRTEQGDSAMYLCASNIGRGTVVFCEQYFGPGTRLTVT.

The V call is TRBV19, the J call TRBJ2-3; TRBD2 is a possible D gene (6 bases). The CDR3 totals 13 residues. The V end was cut by 7 bases, the J end by 2 bases, with 10 bases between. Germline V gene sequence: CDR1 LNHDA, CDR2 SQIVND (reference sequence). CDR3 bases: TGTGCCAGTATGGGGGGAAACACAGATACGCAGTATTTT. Protein: CASMGGNTDTQYF.

J is TRBJ2-7 and V is TRBV7-9, with 8 positions matching TRBD2. The CDR3 is 12 residues long. Looked up from germline, CDR1 is SEHNR and CDR2 is FQNEAQ (reference sequence). Trimming removed 8 bases from V and 6 bases from J; junction bases left unmatched: 6. CDR3 sequence reads: CASPRGGFEQYF. CDR3 in DNA: TGTGCCAGCCCACGCGGGGGGTTCGAGCAGTACTTC.

This rearrangement joins TRBV27 to TRBJ1-2; no reliable D call. The V end lost 2 bases, the J end lost 7 bases, and 14 bases lay between the germline ends. This CDR3 has 14 residues. CDR1 and CDR2 (germline): MNHEY, SMNVEV (reference sequence). The CDR3, as DNA: TGTGCCAGCAGTTTAGGGCTAGGGCCTTTTGGCTACACCTTC. It specifies CASSLGLGPFGYTF.